This paragraph covers one TCR beta chain sequence. Its antigen is undetermined. The data were obtained in a study of T cell responses to AZD1222 COVID-19 vaccine. Study in general: Pooling covered second doses at about 4 or about 12 weeks. Study-level findings and limits: The study found vaccine-associated CD4 TCRs spanning spike, dominant at 160-218 and 743-854. Repertoires were sampled only after the peak T cell response. Epitopes outside B.1.351 and B.1.1.7 mutated regions reportedly drew nearly half of spike TCRs.

Repertoires were generated with immunoSEQ multiplex PCR, while TCRdb's copy carries only in-frame clones and drops some. This sample has around 120,000 clones, with 88% found just once. The source is an adult in good health. The sample here was peripheral blood, taken on day 0 of AZD1222 vaccination.

CDR3 protein: CASTFQVPPTNEKLFF. The CDR3 region has the DNA TGTGCCAGCACTTTCCAGGTTCCACCAACTAATGAAAAACTGTTTTTT. The V gene is TRBV9, the J gene TRBJ1-4, with D uncertain. Trimming stripped 6 bases from V and 0 bases from J, with 15 bases between. The CDR3 sequence is 16 residues long. Per germline, CDR1 SGDLS and CDR2 YYNGEE.